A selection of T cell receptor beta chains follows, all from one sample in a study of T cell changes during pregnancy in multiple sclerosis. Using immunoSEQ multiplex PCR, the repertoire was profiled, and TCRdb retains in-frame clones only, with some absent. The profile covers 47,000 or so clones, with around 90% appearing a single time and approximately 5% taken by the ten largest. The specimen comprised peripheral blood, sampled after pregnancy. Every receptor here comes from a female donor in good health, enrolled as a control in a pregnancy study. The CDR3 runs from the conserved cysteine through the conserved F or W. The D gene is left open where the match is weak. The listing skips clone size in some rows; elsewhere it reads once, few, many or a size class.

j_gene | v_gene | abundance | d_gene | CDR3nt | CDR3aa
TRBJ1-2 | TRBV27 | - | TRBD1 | TGTGCCAGCAGTTTCCTAGGGGCCACAGGGGGCGGGAGCTATGGCTACACCTTC | CASSFLGATGGGSYGYTF
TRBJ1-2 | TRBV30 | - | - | TGTGCCTGGAGTATTACAGAGCTTAACTATGGCTACACCTTC | CAWSITELNYGYTF
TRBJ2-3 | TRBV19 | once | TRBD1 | TGTGCCAGTAGTATTGACAGGGGGCAGGGCACAGATACGCAGTATTTT | CASSIDRGQGTDTQYF
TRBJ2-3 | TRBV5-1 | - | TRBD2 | TGCGCCAGCAGCCCGACGGGGGTCCTAGCGGGAGTTAAGTCAGATACGCAGTATTTT | CASSPTGVLAGVKSDTQYF
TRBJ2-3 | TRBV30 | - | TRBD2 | TGTGCCTGCAGAACTAGCGGGAGGGGGGATACGCAGTATTTT | CACRTSGRGDTQYF
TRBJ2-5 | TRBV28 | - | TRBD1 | TGTGCCAGCAGCCACCCGGGACAGGTCCCCCAGTACTTC | CASSHPGQVPQYF
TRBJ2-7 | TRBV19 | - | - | TGTGCCAGTAGTCCACAGGGTCGCGGACGCTCCTACGAGCAGTACTTC | CASSPQGRGRSYEQYF
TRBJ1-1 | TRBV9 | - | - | TGTGCCAGCACCCCGGGACATTTATACACTGAAGCTTTCTTT | CASTPGHLYTEAFF
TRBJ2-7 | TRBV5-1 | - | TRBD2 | TGCGCCAGCAGCCAGACTAGCGGGACCTACGAGCAGTACTTC | CASSQTSGTYEQYF
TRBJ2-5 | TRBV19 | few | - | TGTGCCAGTAGAGGCGGGGAGACCCAGTACTTC | CASRGGETQYF
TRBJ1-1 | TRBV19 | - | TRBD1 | TGTGCCGGACGGAGCGGACAGGGAGAAGCTTTCTTT | CAGRSGQGEAFF
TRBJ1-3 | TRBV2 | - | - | TGTGCCAGCAGTGAAGACAGCTCTGGAAACACCATATATTTT | CASSEDSSGNTIYF
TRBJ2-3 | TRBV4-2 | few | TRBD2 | TGTGCCAGCAGCCAAGAAGGTAGCGGGGGGGCCAAAGATACGCAGTATTTT | CASSQEGSGGAKDTQYF
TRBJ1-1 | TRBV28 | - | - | TGTGCCAGCTACGGGTCTTACACTGAAGCTTTCTTT | CASYGSYTEAFF
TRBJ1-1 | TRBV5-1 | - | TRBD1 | TGCGCCAGCAGGGAGACAGGGAAGGACACTGAAGCTTTCTTT | CASRETGKDTEAFF
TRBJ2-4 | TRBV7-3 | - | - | TGTGCCAGCAGCTTAAGGGCAGGGTCGGGGGAATTCGGGGGAAACATTCAGTACTTC | CASSLRAGSGEFGGNIQYF
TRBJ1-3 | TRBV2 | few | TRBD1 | TGTGCCAGCAGCTCACAGGGGTCAGGAAACACCATATATTTT | CASSSQGSGNTIYF
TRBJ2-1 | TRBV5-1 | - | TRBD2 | TGCGCCAGCAGCTTGGCACTAGCGCCAGGTCACAGTGAGCAGTTCTTC | CASSLALAPGHSEQFF
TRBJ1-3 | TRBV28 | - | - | TGTGCCAGCAGTGTCACACAGAAGGGAAACACCATATATTTT | CASSVTQKGNTIYF
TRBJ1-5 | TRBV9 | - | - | TGTGCCAGCAGCGTAGGGCAGGGCCTCAATCAGCCCCAGCATTTT | CASSVGQGLNQPQHF
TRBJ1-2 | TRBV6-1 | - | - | TGTGCCAGCAGTGAAGCAGAGACAGATGGCTACACCTTC | CASSEAETDGYTF
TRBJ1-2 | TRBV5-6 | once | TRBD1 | TGTGCCAGCAGCTTCGACAGGGTTAACGGCTACACCTTC | CASSFDRVNGYTF
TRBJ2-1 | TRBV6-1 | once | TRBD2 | TGTGCCAGCAGTGAAACTAGCGGGGGCTACAATGAGCAGTTCTTC | CASSETSGGYNEQFF
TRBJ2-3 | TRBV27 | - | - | TGTGCCAGCAGTTTGTTTTGGGAGAGGTTCACAGATACGCAGTATTTT | CASSLFWERFTDTQYF
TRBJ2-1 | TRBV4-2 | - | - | TGTGCCAGCAGCCAAGTTACCGGGACATATGAGCAGTTCTTC | CASSQVTGTYEQFF
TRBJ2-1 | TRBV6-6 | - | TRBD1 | TGTGCCAGCAGCCGAACGGGACAGAGACTCAATGAGCAGTTCTTC | CASSRTGQRLNEQFF
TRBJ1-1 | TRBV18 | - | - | TGTGCCAGCTCAGTACAGGGTGCGAACACTGAAGCTTTCTTT | CASSVQGANTEAFF
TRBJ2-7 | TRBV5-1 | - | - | TGCGCCAGCAGCTTGTCTCTGGGAGAGTTAAACTTC | CASSLSLGELNF
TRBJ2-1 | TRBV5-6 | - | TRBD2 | TGTGCCAGCAGCGTACTAGCGGGAGGCCACAATGAGCAGTTCTTC | CASSVLAGGHNEQFF
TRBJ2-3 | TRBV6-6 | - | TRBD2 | TGTGCCAGCAGGGGCGCGGGGGGTTGGGATACGCAGTATTTT | CASRGAGGWDTQYF
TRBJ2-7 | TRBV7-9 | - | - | TGTGCCAGCAGTACCCTAGACAGTAGCTACGAGCAGTACTTC | CASSTLDSSYEQYF
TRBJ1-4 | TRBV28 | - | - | TGTGCCAGCAGTTTATTTCGGGGGGAAAGGACTAATGAAAAACTGTTTTTT | CASSLFRGERTNEKLFF
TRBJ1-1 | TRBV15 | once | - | TGTGCCACCAGCAGCGATACGGCGGGGAGCACTGAAGCTTTCTTT | CATSSDTAGSTEAFF
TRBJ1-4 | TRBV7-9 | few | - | TGTGCCAGCAGCTTAAACAGGGAAGTGGAAAAACTGTTTTTT | CASSLNREVEKLFF